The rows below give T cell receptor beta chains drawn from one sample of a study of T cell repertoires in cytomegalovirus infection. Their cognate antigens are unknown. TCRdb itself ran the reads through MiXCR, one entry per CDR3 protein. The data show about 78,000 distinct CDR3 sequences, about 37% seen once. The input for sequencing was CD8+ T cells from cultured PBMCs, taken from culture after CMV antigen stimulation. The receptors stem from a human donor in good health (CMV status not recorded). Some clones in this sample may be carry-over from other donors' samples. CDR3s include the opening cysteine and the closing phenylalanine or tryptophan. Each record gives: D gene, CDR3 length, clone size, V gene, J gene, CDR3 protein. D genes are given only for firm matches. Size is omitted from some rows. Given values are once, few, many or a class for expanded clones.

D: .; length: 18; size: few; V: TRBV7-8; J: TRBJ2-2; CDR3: CASTLGGGRITNTGELFF
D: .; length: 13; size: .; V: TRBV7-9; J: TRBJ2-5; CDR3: CASRSGTKETQYF
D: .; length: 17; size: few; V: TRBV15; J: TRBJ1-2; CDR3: CATSSGDLGGRGYGYTF
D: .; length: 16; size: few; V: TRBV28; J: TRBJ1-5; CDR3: CASSPTDPYSNQPQHF
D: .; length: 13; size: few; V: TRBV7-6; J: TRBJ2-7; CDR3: CATGTATSYEQYF
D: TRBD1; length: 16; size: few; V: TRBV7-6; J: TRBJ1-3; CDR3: CASSGLGTGSGNTIYF
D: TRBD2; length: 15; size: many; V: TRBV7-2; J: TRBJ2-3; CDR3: CASSLVRGGTDTQYF
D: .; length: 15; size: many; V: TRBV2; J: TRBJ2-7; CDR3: CASSEAPQGAYEQYF
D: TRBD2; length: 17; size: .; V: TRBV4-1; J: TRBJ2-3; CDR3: CASSQPIAGGNTDTQYF
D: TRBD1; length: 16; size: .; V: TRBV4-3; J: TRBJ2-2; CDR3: CASSQDRDRVTGELFF
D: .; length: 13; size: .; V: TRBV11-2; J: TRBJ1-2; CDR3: CASSSRWNLGYTF
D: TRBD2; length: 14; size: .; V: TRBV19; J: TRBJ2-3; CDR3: CASTPGLEGDTQYF
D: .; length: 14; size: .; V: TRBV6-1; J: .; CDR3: CASSEVEDTGPQFF
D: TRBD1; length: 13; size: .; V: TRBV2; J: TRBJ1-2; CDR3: CASPRQGNYGYTF
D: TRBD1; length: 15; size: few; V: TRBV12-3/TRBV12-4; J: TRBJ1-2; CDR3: CASSLAGQGVAGYTF
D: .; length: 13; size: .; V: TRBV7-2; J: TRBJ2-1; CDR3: CASSLKGYNEQFF
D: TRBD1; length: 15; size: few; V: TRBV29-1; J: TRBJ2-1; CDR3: CSVLGTASYYNEQFF
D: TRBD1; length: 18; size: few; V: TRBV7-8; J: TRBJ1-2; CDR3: CASSLQGDSPIANYGYTF
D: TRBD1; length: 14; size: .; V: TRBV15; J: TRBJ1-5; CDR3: CATSHRQGNQPQHF
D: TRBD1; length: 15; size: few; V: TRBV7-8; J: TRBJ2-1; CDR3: CASSPAGGGHNEQFF
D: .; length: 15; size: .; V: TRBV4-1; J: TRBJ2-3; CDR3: CASSQIIGAGDTQYF
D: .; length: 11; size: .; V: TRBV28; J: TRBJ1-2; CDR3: CASSSRDLKTF
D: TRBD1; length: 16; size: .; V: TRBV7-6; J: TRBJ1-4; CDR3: CASSYPDRATNEKLFF
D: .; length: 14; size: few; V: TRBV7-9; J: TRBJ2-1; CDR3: CASSLAQYGTEQFF
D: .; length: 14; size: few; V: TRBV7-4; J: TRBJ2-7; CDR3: CASSWAVIPSEQYF
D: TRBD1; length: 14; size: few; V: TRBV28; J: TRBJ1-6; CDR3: CASRGQSYNSPLHF
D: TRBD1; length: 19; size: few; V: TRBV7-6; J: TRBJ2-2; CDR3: CASSLEEEPGQRNTGELFF
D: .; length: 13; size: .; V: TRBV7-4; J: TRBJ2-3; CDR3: CASSEPWTDTQYF
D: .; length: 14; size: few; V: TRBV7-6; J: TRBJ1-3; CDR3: CASSLVISGNTIYF
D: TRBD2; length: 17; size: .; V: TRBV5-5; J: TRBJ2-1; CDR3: CASSRGTSGASWDEQFF
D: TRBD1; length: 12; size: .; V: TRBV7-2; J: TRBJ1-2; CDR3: CASSDRDYGYTF
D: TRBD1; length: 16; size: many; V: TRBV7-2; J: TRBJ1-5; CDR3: CASSLVGQGLNQPQHF
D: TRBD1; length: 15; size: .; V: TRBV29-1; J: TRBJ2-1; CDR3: CSVEGLGQGRHEQFF
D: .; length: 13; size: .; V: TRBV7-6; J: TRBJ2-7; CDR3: CASSPDGRYEQYF
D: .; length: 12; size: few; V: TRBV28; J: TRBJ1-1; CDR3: CASSIHNTEAFF
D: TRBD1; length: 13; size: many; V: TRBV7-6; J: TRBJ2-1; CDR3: CASSGTGYNEQFF
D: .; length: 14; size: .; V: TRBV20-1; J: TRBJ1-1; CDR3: CSARDRGRNTEAFF
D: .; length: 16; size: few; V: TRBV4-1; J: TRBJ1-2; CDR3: CASSHPGGSLGYGYTF
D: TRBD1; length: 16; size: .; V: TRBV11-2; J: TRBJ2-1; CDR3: CASSLGGQVAVNEQFF
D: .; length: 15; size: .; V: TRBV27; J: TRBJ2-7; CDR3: CASSLSFLGRDEQYF
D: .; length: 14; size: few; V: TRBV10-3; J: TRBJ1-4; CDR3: CAISESGEGEKLFF
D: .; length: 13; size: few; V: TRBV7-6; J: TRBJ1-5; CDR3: CASSVDPGQPQHF
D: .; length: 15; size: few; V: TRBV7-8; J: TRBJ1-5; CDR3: CASSHQGFSNQPQHF
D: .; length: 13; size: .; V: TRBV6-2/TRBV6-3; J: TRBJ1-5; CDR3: CASSSMEYQPQHF
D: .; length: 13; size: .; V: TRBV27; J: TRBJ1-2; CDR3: CASSLSYGSGYTF
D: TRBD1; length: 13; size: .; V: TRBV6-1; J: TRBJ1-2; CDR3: CASSSGTGSGYTF
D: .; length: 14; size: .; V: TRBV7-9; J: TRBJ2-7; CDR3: CASSSNRDDYEQYF
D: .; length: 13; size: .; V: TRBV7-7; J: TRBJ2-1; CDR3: CASSRDHPSEQFF
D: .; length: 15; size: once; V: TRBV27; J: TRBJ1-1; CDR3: CASSPWGGMNTEAFF
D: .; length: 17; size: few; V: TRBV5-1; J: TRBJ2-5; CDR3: CASSQASSSSYSETQYF
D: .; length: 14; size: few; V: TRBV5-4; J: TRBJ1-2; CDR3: CASSPLGGRDGYTF
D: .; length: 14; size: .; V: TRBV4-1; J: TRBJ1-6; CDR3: CASSQGGWNSPLHF
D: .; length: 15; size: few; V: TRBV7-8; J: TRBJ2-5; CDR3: CASSLAGSSQETQYF
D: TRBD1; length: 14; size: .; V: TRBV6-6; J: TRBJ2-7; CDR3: CASSYETGAYEQYF
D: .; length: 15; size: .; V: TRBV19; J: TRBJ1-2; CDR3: CASSIRRGINYGYTF
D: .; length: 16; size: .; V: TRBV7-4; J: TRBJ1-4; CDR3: CASSPGPSTTNEKLFF
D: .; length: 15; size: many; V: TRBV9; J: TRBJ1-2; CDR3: CASTISDGDATGYTF
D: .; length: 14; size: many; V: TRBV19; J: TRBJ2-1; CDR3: CASSMGGLLNEQFF